The 12 T cell receptor beta chains listed next were all sequenced from one sample in a study of blood T cell repertoires in COVID-19. Profiled with immunoSEQ multiplex PCR; TCRdb holds only in-frame clones, not every one. The sample has roughly 460,000 clones, around 90% seen once. Source material: peripheral blood. The receptors shown here come from a man aged 18-30 years with COVID-19, enrolled during active disease.

This rearrangement joins TRBV18 to TRBJ2-5; a possible D gene is TRBD1 (6 bases). V shed 3 bases and J shed 2 bases, with 13 bases lying between them. The CDR3 extends over 15 amino acids. In germline, CDR1 is KGHSH, CDR2 LQKENI. The CDR3 sequence is CASSPIGGRQETQYF. CDR3 DNA sequence: TGTGCCAGCTCACCGATAGGGGGACGGCAAGAGACCCAGTACTTC.

The chain carries TRBV3-1 (or the pseudogene TRBV3-2) and TRBJ2-5, with TRBD2 as a possible D gene (6 bases). CDR1 LGHDT and CDR2 YNNKEL come from the germline V gene (reference sequence). This CDR3 contains 14 residues. The ends were cut back, 5 bases at V and 5 bases at J, with 15 bases in the middle. For the CDR3, the DNA is TGTGCCAGCAGCACCGGTCAGGCGGGGGAGACCCAGTACTTC. Protein sequence: CASSTGQAGETQYF.

V gene TRBV7-6 combines with J gene TRBJ2-1; 7 bases agree with TRBD1. The CDR3 loop spans 17 amino acids. Germline V gene data show CDR1 as SGHVS and CDR2 as FNYEAQ. The J segment lost 5 bases and the V segment lost 5 bases, leaving 15 bases of the junction unmatched. This CDR3 reads CASSRGPPVGVNNEQFF. The CDR3 coding sequence is TGTGCCAGCAGCAGGGGGCCACCCGTTGGGGTAAACAATGAGCAGTTCTTC.

This chain uses TRBV5-1 with TRBJ2-3; perhaps TRBD2 as D (6 bases). Germline CDR1 is SGHRS and CDR2 is YFSETQ. The V end was cut by 0 bases, the J end by 6 bases, with 11 bases between. The CDR3 is made up of 14 amino acids. The CDR3, as DNA: TGCGCCAGCAGCTTGGGACTAGGAAGGGATACGCAGTATTTT. This sequence encodes CASSLGLGRDTQYF.

The rearrangement uses TRBV5-6 and TRBJ2-7; 10 nucleotides line up with TRBD1. Trimming cost V 1 base and J 2 bases; bases outside gene matches: 6. Germline V gene sequence: CDR1 SGHDT, CDR2 YYEEEE. This CDR3 is built from 16 residues. CDR3 in amino acids: CASSLFGTGVPYEQYF. Written as DNA, the CDR3 is TGTGCCAGCAGCTTGTTCGGGACAGGGGTCCCCTACGAGCAGTACTTC.

The rearrangement links TRBV2 to TRBJ2-5, with 8 bases aligning to TRBD2. The V and J ends lost 6 bases and 5 bases, in that order; junction bases with no gene match: 5. This CDR3 comprises 13 residues. Germline V lookup: CDR1 SNHLY, CDR2 FYNNEI. The chain's CDR3 is CASRKAGEETQYF. CDR3 coding DNA: TGTGCCAGCAGGAAAGCGGGAGAGGAGACCCAGTACTTC.

The J gene is TRBJ1-1, the V gene TRBV10-2; perhaps TRBD1 as D (5 bases). From germline, CDR1 is WSHSY and CDR2 SAAADI. V lost 5 bases and J 1 base, leaving 17 bases between the germline ends. This CDR3 spans 16 amino acids. CDR3 region: CASSSASGIGNTEAFF. CDR3 nucleotide sequence: TGCGCCAGCAGTTCAGCCTCAGGGATAGGGAACACTGAAGCTTTCTTT.

Here the CDR3 reads CASSRLAGAINEQFF. The CDR3 nucleotides read TGTGCCAGCAGCAGACTAGCGGGAGCCATTAATGAGCAGTTCTTC. The rearrangement links TRBV7-3 to TRBJ2-1; 12 bases align to TRBD2. This CDR3 spans 15 amino acids. Germline CDR1 and CDR2: SGHTA and FQGTGA. With V trimmed by 5 bases and J by 7 bases, 6 bases remained unmatched.

The rearrangement joins TRBV5-4 to TRBJ2-5; 13 bases match TRBD2. This CDR3 has 16 residues. Unmatched junction bases numbered 8, after V lost 4 bases and J lost 5 bases. The germline V gene has CDR1 SGHNT and CDR2 YYREEE (reference sequence). CDR3 DNA: TGTGCCAGCAGCAAACCCGGGACTAGCGGGAAGGAGACCCAGTACTTC. Translated, it gives CASSKPGTSGKETQYF.

This chain joins TRBV6-6 and TRBJ1-1; no clear D. The CDR3 runs 14 residues. Per germline, CDR1 MNHNY and CDR2 SVGAGI (reference sequence). Trimming took off 7 bases at V and 1 base at J, with 13 bases between the two ends. The CDR3 region has the DNA TGTGCCAGCACCCTCGGACTTAAGAACACTGAAGCTTTCTTT. Its translation is CASTLGLKNTEAFF.

Only a few counts were recorded for this clone. The chain carries TRBV3-1 (or the pseudogene TRBV3-2) and TRBJ2-7; tentatively, D is TRBD2 (6 bases). Looked up from germline, CDR1 is LGHDT and CDR2 is YNNKEL (reference sequence). The CDR3 consists of 14 residues. V was clipped by 0 bases and J by 1 base, with 7 bases between them. For the CDR3, the DNA is TGTGCCAGCAGCCAAGATGGGAGGTCCTACGAGCAGTACTTC. Its protein product is CASSQDGRSYEQYF.

The gene calls are TRBV3-1 (or the pseudogene TRBV3-2) and TRBJ1-4; D is perhaps TRBD1 (6 bases). Trimming removed 10 bases from V and 8 bases from J, with 20 bases in between. Germline V gene data show CDR1 as LGHDT and CDR2 as YNNKEL (reference sequence). The CDR3 spans 14 residues. Here the CDR3 DNA reads TGTGCCACTAGAGGGGGGGAGTTAGACGAAAAACTGTTTTTT. This gives the protein CATRGGELDEKLFF.